This T cell receptor beta chain was recovered during a study of cytomegalovirus exposure and HLA in healthy donors. PCR primers comprised 60 Vbeta and 13 Jbeta primers. The data were produced by immunoSEQ multiplex PCR, yet TCRdb's version contains in-frame clones alone and is incomplete. The table has 120,000 to 150,000 clones, about three quarters seen once. Study-level results: Reports credit the classifier with highly specific, highly sensitive diagnosis of cytomegalovirus status. Later analysis demonstrated an association between a missense DCLRE1C variant and TCR beta V- and J-gene trimming. A later analysis found TCR association rates differed by HLA locus, highest for DRB1 and lowest for HLA-C.

As regards this clone: What it binds is unknown.

This sequence originates from a middle-aged man in good health and CMV-seropositive. The specimen was PBMCs.

CDR3 protein: CAWRLAGRHNEQFF. CDR3 nucleotides: TGTGCCTGGCGACTAGCGGGGAGACACAATGAGCAGTTCTTC. The rearrangement links TRBV30 to TRBJ2-1, with 11 bases aligning to TRBD2. This CDR3 comprises 14 residues. Germline CDR1 GTSNPN, CDR2 SVGIG (reference sequence). The J segment lost 5 bases and the V segment lost 5 bases, leaving 5 bases of the junction unmatched.